The table lists the clone carrying this T cell receptor (beta chain) with many counts. Its matching antigen is unknown. The sample is drawn from a study of CD8 T cells in ankylosing spondylitis. Study findings and constraints: Clones linked to the disease showed a CD8+ phenotype. They occurred at relatively low frequencies in peripheral blood. The clones that were linked to disease were reported to be significantly enriched in matched synovial fluid samples from ankylosing spondylitis patients.

TCRdb reprocessed the 5' RACE reads via MiXCR and lists one record per CDR3 protein. The sample shows some 39,000 distinct CDR3 sequences, 13% of them seen only once. The source material was synovial fluid, either unsorted or a sorted T cell fraction (not recorded which). The TCR was taken from a male donor with ankylosing spondylitis.

The CDR3: CASSQRQASTFTDTQYF. Here the CDR3 DNA reads TGTGCCAGCAGCCAACGACAGGCCTCCACCTTCACAGATACGCAGTATTTT. The chain is built from TRBV14 and TRBJ2-3, with D perhaps TRBD1 (6 bases). Germline CDR1 reads SGHDN; CDR2 reads FVKESK. This CDR3 has 17 residues. Trimming took off 2 bases at V and 2 bases at J, with 17 bases between the two ends.